Many counts were recorded for the clone carrying this T cell receptor beta chain. This CDR3 has 12 amino acids. V shed 9 bases and J 3 bases; nucleotides not matched to a gene: 5. The V gene's germline CDR1 is LNHNV and CDR2 YYDKDF (reference sequence). This sample is part of a study of identical twins. Each donor (without exception) was a healthy Caucasian. TCRdb re-derived calls from the 5' RACE reads in MiXCR, one entry per CDR3 protein. There are about 220,000 distinct CDR3 sequences in the sample; under 10% occur only once, and around 1.8% lies in the top ten. This same sample was also part of a study on yellow fever vaccine responses in identical twins.

The sample taken for sequencing was memory (CD45RO+) T cells sorted from blood. V is TRBV15 and J is TRBJ2-7, with 7 bases aligning to TRBD1. The source of this sequence is a woman aged 18-35 years in good health. CDR3 in DNA: TGTGCCACTTCGGGACAGAACTACGAGCAGTACTTC. Translation gives CATSGQNYEQYF.